This TCR beta chain stems from a study of shared clonotypes between healthy human individuals. V was clipped by 8 bases and J by 5 bases, with 15 bases between them. This CDR3 spans 13 amino acids. CDR1 MDHEN and CDR2 SYDVKM come from the germline V gene. This clone was picked up a small number of times. Sequencing was performed with immunoSEQ multiplex PCR; in TCRdb, only in-frame clones are kept and a portion is missing. The top ten hold roughly 0.83% of the sample, which has about a million clones, 70% to 80% seen once. The sample consisted of memory CD4+ T cells from PBMCs. Subset denoted: CD45RA-negative fraction. This receptor was identified in a young man in good health. Some clones in this sample may be carry-over from other donors' samples. The chain uses TRBV28 and TRBJ1-1; D uncertain. In DNA form, the CDR3 reads TGTGCCAGCCGAACGTTTAGCGAGACTGAAGCTTTCTTT. Protein sequence: CASRTFSETEAFF.